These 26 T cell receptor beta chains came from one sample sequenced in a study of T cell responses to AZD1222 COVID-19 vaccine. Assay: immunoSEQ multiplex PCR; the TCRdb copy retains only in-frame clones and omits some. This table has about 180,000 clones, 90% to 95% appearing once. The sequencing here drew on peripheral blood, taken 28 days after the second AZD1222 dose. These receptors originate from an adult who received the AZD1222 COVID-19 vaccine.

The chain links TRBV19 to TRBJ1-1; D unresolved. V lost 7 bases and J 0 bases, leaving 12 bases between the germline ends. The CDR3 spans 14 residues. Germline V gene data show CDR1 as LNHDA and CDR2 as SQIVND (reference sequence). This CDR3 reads CASTSDAVNTEAFF. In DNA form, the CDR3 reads TGTGCCAGTACCTCGGACGCAGTGAACACTGAAGCTTTCTTT.

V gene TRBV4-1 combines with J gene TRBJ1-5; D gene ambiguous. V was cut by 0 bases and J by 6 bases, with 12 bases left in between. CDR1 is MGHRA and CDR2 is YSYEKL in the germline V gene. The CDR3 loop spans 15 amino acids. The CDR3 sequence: CASSQDATTGQPQHF. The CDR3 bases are TGCGCCAGCAGCCAAGATGCGACCACGGGTCAGCCCCAGCATTTT.

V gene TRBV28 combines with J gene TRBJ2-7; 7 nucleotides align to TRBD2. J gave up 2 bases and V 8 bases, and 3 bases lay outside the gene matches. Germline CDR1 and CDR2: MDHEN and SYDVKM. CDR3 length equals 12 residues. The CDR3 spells CASAREPYEQYF. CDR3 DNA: TGTGCCAGCGCGCGGGAGCCCTACGAGCAGTACTTC.

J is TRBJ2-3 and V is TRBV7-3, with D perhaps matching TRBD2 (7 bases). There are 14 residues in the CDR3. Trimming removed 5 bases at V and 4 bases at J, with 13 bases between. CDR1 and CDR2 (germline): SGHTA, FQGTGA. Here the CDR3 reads CASSPSGGADTQYF. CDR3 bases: TGTGCCAGCAGCCCTTCGGGGGGCGCAGATACGCAGTATTTT. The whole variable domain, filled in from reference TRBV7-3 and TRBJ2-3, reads GAGVSQTPSNKVTEKGKYVELRCDPISGHTALYWYRQSLGQGPEFLIYFQGTGAADDSGLPNDRFFAVRPEGSVSTLKIQRTERGDSAVYLCASSPSGGADTQYFGPGTRLTVL.

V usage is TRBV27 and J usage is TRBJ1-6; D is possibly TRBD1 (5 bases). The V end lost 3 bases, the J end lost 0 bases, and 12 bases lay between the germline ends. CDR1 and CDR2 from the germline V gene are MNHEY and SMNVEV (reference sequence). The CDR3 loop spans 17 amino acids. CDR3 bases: TGTGCCAGCAGTTTCGGGGAGGGGAGCTCCTATAATTCACCCCTCCACTTT. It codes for CASSFGEGSSYNSPLHF.

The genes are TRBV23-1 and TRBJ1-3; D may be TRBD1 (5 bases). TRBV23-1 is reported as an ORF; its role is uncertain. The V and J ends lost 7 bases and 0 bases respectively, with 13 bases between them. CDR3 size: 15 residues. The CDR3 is CASTGYADSGNTIYF. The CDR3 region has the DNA TGCGCCAGCACAGGGTACGCCGACTCTGGAAACACCATATATTTT.

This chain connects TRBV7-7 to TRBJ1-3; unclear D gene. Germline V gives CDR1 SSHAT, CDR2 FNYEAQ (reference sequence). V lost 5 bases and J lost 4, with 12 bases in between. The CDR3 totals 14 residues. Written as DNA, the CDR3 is TGTGCCAGCAGCAGTTCGGGGTTAGGAAACACCATATATTTT. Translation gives CASSSSGLGNTIYF.

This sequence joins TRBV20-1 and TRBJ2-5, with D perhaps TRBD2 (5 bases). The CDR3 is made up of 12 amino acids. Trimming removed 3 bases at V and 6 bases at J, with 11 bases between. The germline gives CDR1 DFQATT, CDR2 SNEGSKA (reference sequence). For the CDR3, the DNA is TGCAGTGCTAGTCCTCGAGGGCAGACCCAGTACTTC. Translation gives CSASPRGQTQYF.

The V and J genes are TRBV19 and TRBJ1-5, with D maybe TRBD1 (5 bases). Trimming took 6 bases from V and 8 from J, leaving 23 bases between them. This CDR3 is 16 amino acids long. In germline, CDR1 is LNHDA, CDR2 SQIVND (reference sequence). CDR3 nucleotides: TGTGCCAGTAGGACGAGCGGGGCAGGGCTTATGAAGCCCCAGCATTTT. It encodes CASRTSGAGLMKPQHF. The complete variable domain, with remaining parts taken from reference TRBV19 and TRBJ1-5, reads DGGITQSPKYLFRKEGQNVTLSCEQNLNHDAMYWYRQDPGQGLRLIYYSQIVNDFQKGDIAEGYSVSREKKESFPLTVTSAQKNPTAFYLCASRTSGAGLMKPQHFGDGTRLSIL.

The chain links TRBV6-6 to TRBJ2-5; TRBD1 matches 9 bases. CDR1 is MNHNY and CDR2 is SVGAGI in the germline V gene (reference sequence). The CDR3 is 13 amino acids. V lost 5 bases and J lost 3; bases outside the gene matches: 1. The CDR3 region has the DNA TGTGCCAGCAGTCGACAGGGGGAAGAGACCCAGTACTTC. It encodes CASSRQGEETQYF.

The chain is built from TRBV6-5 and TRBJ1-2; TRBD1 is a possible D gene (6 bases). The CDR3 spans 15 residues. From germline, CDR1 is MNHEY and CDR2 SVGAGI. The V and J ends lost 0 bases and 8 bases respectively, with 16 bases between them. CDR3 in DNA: TGTGCCAGCAGTTACTCGAATAGAGGGGGGCTAGGCTACACCTTC. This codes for CASSYSNRGGLGYTF.

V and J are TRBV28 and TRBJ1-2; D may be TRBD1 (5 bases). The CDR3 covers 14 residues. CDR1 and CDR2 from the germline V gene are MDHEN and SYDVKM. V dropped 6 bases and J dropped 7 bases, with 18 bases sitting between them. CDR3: CASSPFGTPPGYTF. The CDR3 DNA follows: TGTGCCAGCAGCCCATTCGGGACTCCGCCTGGCTACACCTTC.

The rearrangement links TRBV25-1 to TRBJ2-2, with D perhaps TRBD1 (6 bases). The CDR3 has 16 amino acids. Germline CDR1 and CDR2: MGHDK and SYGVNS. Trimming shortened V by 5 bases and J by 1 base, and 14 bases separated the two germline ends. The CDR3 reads CASSPTGTLNTGELFF. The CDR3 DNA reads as TGTGCCAGCAGTCCGACCGGGACACTGAACACCGGGGAGCTGTTTTTT.

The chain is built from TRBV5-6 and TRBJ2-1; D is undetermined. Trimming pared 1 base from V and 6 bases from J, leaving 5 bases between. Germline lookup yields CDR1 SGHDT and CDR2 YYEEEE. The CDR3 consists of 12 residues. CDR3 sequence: CASSLSANEQFF. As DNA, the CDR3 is TGTGCCAGCAGCTTGAGTGCCAATGAGCAGTTCTTC. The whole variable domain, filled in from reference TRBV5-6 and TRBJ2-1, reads DAGVTQSPTHLIKTRGQQVTLRCSPKSGHDTVSWYQQALGQGPQFIFQYYEEEERQRGNFPDRFSGHQFPNYSSELNVNALLLGDSALYLCASSLSANEQFFGPGTRLTVL.

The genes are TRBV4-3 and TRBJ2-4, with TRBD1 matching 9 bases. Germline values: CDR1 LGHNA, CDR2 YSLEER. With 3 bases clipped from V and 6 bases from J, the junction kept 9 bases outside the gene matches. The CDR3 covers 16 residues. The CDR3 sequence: CASSQSTGGARNIQYF. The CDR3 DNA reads TGCGCCAGCAGCCAGAGCACAGGGGGCGCGAGAAACATTCAGTACTTC.

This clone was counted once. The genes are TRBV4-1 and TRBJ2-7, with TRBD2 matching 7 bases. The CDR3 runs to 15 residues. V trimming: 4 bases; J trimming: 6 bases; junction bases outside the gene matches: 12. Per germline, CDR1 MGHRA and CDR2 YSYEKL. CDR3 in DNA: TGCGCCAGCAGCCCTAGGCTAGCGGCCTTGGCCGAGCAGTACTTC. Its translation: CASSPRLAALAEQYF.

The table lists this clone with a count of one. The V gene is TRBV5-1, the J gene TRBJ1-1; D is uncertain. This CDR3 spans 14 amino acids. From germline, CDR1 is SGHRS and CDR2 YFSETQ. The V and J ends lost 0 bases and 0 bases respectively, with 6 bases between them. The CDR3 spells CASSLAWLNTEAFF. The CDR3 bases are TGCGCCAGCAGCTTGGCCTGGTTGAACACTGAAGCTTTCTTT.

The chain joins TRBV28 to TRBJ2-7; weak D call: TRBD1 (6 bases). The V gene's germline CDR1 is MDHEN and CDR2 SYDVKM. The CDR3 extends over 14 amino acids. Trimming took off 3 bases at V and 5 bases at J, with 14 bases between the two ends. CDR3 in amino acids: CASSFAQAGDEQYF. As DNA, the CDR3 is TGTGCCAGCAGTTTCGCTCAGGCAGGGGACGAGCAGTACTTC.

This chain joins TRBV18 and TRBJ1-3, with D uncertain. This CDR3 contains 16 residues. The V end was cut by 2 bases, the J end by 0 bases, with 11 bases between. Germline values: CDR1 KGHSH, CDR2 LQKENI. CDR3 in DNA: TGTGCCAGCTCACCAACACAGCCTGTCTCTGGAAACACCATATATTTT. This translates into CASSPTQPVSGNTIYF.

The CDR3 region has the DNA TGTGCCAGCAGTGAACCAAGGATCGGCTATGGCTACACCTTC. It translates to CASSEPRIGYGYTF. V and J are TRBV6-1 and TRBJ1-2, with no clear D. The CDR3 consists of 14 residues. The V gene lost 2 bases and the J gene lost 4 bases, with 11 bases spanning the gap. Germline assignment: CDR1 MNHNS and CDR2 SASEGT.

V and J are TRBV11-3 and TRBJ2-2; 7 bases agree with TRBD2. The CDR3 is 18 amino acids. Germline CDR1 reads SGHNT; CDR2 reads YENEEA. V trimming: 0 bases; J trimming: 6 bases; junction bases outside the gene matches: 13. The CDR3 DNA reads TGTGCCAGCAGCTTAGATGGGGCCCCGGGAGGAATATCCGGGGAGCTGTTTTTT. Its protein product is CASSLDGAPGGISGELFF.

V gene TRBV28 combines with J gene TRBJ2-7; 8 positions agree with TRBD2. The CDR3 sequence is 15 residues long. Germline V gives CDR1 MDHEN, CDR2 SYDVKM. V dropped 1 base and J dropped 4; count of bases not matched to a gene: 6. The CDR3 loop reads CASSLSAGVVYEQYF. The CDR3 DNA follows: TGTGCCAGCAGTTTATCAGCGGGAGTAGTATACGAGCAGTACTTC.

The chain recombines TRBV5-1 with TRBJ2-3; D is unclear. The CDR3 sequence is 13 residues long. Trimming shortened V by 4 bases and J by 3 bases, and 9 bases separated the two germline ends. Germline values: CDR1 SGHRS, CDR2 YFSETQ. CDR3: CASSPIFTDTQYF. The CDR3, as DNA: TGCGCCAGCAGCCCGATTTTTACAGATACGCAGTATTTT.

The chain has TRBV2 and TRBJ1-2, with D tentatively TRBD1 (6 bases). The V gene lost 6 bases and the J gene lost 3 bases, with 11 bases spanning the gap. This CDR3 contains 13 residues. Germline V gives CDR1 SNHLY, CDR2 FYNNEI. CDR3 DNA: TGTGCCAGCAGCCACTCAGGGGACTATGGCTACACCTTC. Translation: CASSHSGDYGYTF. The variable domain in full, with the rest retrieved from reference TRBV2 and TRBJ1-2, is EPEVTQTPSHQVTQMGQEVILRCVPISNHLYFYWYRQILGQKVEFLVSFYNNEISEKSEIFDDQFSVERPDGSNFTLKIRSTKLEDSAMYFCASSHSGDYGYTFGSGTRLTVV.

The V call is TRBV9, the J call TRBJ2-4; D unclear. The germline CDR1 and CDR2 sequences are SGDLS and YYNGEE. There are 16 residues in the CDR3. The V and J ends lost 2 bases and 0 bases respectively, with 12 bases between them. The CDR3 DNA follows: TGTGCCAGCAGCGTTAGTTCACAGCTAGCCAAAAACATTCAGTACTTC. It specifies CASSVSSQLAKNIQYF.

CDR3: CASSLADGSPYGYTF. Written as DNA, the CDR3 is TGCGCCAGCAGCTTGGCCGACGGATCTCCCTATGGCTACACCTTC. The chain couples TRBV5-1 to TRBJ1-2; no clear D gene. V was clipped by 0 bases and J by 4 bases, with 13 bases between them. The germline V gene encodes CDR1 SGHRS and CDR2 YFSETQ. The CDR3 sequence is 15 residues long.